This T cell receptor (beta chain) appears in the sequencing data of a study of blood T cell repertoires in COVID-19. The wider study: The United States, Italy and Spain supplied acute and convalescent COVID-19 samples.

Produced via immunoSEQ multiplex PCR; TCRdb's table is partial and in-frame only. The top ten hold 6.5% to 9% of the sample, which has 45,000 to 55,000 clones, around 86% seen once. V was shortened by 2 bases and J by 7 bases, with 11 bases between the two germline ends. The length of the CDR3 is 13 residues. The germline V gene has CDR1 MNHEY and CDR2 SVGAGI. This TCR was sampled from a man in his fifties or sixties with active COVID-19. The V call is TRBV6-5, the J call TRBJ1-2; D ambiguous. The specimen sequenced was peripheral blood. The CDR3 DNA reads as TGTGCCAGCAGTTACGGCCAGGAAGTTGGCTACACCTTC. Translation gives CASSYGQEVGYTF.